This entry lists 29 T cell receptor beta chains sequenced from one sample in a study of blood T cell repertoires in COVID-19 (dated by TCRdb to 2018 to 2021). The library was produced with the immunoSEQ multiplex PCR assay. TCRdb stores this immuneACCESS table with in-frame sequences only. Part of the clones is absent; in the studies checked, under half of the shortfall reflects unresolved V genes, and no reason is known for the rest. This sample lists tens of thousands of clones; around 83% were detected once. More than 15% of the sample goes to the ten largest clones. What was sequenced was peripheral blood. The receptor source for this set is a man aged 25 to 45 with COVID-19, enrolled during active disease.

The rearrangement uses TRBV24-1 and TRBJ1-2; D uncertain. Between the trimmed V and J ends, which lost 3 bases and 6 bases, there was a span of 7 bases. The germline V gene encodes CDR1 KGHDR and CDR2 SFDVKD. The CDR3 covers 12 residues. The CDR3 is CATSDTINGYTF. CDR3 bases: TGTGCCACCAGTGATACTATTAATGGCTACACCTTC.

V and J are TRBV2 and TRBJ2-1, with 11 bases that match TRBD2. Unmatched junction bases numbered 2, after V lost 4 bases and J lost 0 bases. The CDR3 runs to 16 residues. Looked up from germline, CDR1 is SNHLY and CDR2 is FYNNEI. Written as DNA, the CDR3 is TGTGCCAGCAGTGTACTAGCGGGAGTCTCCTACAATGAGCAGTTCTTC. Its translation: CASSVLAGVSYNEQFF.

In this sample, this clone turned up once. V and J are TRBV9 and TRBJ1-3; the D gene is possibly TRBD1 (5 bases). The CDR3 sequence is 13 residues long. Trimming took off 2 bases at V and 5 bases at J, with 8 bases between the two ends. The germline CDR1 and CDR2 sequences are SGDLS and YYNGEE. The CDR3 DNA is TGTGCCAGCAGCGTCCCAGGGAGAAACACCATATATTTT. Translation: CASSVPGRNTIYF. Using reference TRBV9 and TRBJ1-3 for the parts outside the CDR3, the full variable domain is DSGVTQTPKHLITATGQRVTLRCSPRSGDLSVYWYQQSLDQGLQFLIQYYNGEERAKGNILERFSAQQFPDLHSELNLSSLELGDSALYFCASSVPGRNTIYFGEGSWLTVV.

The chain has TRBV19 and TRBJ2-6; a possible D gene is TRBD2 (5 bases). Germline CDR1 reads LNHDA; CDR2 reads SQIVND (reference sequence). The CDR3 totals 15 residues. Trimming removed 3 bases at V and 4 bases at J, with 10 bases between. The CDR3 sequence is CASSMRVQGANVLTF. For the CDR3, the DNA is TGTGCCAGTAGTATGAGGGTGCAGGGGGCCAACGTCCTGACTTTC. Full variable domain (missing parts from reference TRBV19 and TRBJ2-6): DGGITQSPKYLFRKEGQNVTLSCEQNLNHDAMYWYRQDPGQGLRLIYYSQIVNDFQKGDIAEGYSVSREKKESFPLTVTSAQKNPTAFYLCASSMRVQGANVLTFGAGSRLTVL.

The V call is TRBV27, the J call TRBJ2-1; tentatively, D is TRBD1 (6 bases). Per the germline V gene, CDR1 is MNHEY and CDR2 is SMNVEV (reference sequence). Trimming stripped 4 bases from V and 8 bases from J, with 18 bases between. This CDR3 has 15 residues. The CDR3 nucleotides read TGTGCCAGCAGTTCCCCTCTGACAGGTACGGATGAGCAGTTCTTC. Protein sequence: CASSSPLTGTDEQFF.

Only one count was recorded for this clone. V and J are TRBV12-3 or TRBV12-4 and TRBJ1-2; D perhaps matches TRBD1 (6 bases). Trimming stripped 6 bases from V and 3 bases from J, with 11 bases between. The CDR3 consists of 13 residues. CDR3 nucleotides: TGTGCCAGCAGGGATACAGGGCACTATGGCTACACCTTC. Encoded protein: CASRDTGHYGYTF.

The genes are TRBV3-1 (or the pseudogene TRBV3-2) and TRBJ1-1; 11 nucleotides align to TRBD1. Germline assignment: CDR1 LGHDT and CDR2 YNNKEL (reference sequence). The length of the CDR3 is 14 residues. The V and J ends lost 5 bases and 8 bases, in that order; junction bases with no gene match: 7. The CDR3 is CASSTRGTGGEAFF. In DNA, the CDR3 is TGTGCCAGCAGCACGCGCGGGACAGGGGGGGAAGCTTTCTTT.

This sequence joins TRBV7-9 and TRBJ2-5, with TRBD1 as a possible D gene (6 bases). In germline, CDR1 is SEHNR, CDR2 FQNEAQ (reference sequence). The CDR3 has 17 residues. The V gene lost 1 base and the J gene lost 0 bases, with 15 bases spanning the gap. The CDR3 region has the DNA TGTGCCAGCAGCTTAGGTAGTGTGACAGGAGACCAAGAGACCCAGTACTTC. Translating gives CASSLGSVTGDQETQYF.

This chain connects TRBV6-5 to TRBJ2-7; 9 bases match TRBD1. CDR1 MNHEY and CDR2 SVGAGI come from the germline V gene. V lost 5 bases to trimming and J lost 4 bases; unmatched junction nucleotides: 6. This CDR3 contains 14 residues. The CDR3 loop reads CASSTGGVGYEQYF. The DNA of the CDR3 is TGTGCCAGCAGTACAGGGGGCGTCGGATACGAGCAGTACTTC.

CDR3 DNA: TGTGCCAGCCGCCCAGGACAGGGGAACTCTGGAAACACCATATATTTT. It codes for CASRPGQGNSGNTIYF. The chain joins TRBV6-2 or TRBV6-3 to TRBJ1-3; 9 nucleotides line up with TRBD1. Trimming removed 8 bases from V and 0 bases from J; junction bases left unmatched: 8. CDR1 and CDR2 (germline): MNHEY, SVGEGT. This CDR3 has 16 amino acids.

The chain links TRBV5-1 to TRBJ2-2; 9 bases agree with TRBD1. Germline CDR1 is SGHRS and CDR2 is YFSETQ. There are 16 residues in the CDR3. The V gene end was trimmed by 5 bases and the J gene end by 2 bases; junction bases not matched to a gene: 7. CDR3 in amino acids: CASRPRQGGNTGELFF. CDR3 in DNA: TGCGCCAGCAGACCACGACAGGGGGGAAACACCGGGGAGCTGTTTTTT. Full variable domain (outside the CDR3, taken from reference TRBV5-1 and TRBJ2-2): KAGVTQTPRYLIKTRGQQVTLSCSPISGHRSVSWYQQTPGQGLQFLFEYFSETQRNKGNFPGRFSGRQFSNSRSEMNVSTLELGDSALYLCASRPRQGGNTGELFFGEGSRLTVL.

The chain joins TRBV3-1 (or the pseudogene TRBV3-2) to TRBJ2-5, with a possible D match to TRBD2 (7 bases). The V gene's germline CDR1 is LGHDT and CDR2 YNNKEL (reference sequence). The CDR3 has 18 residues. V dropped 4 bases and J dropped 1 base, with 22 bases sitting between them. The CDR3 here is CASSLRGGGSSSQETQYF. The CDR3 bases are TGTGCCAGCAGCCTACGAGGGGGGGGGTCATCTTCCCAAGAGACCCAGTACTTC.

The rearrangement links TRBV28 to TRBJ1-2; TRBD1 aligns across 7 bases. CDR1 MDHEN and CDR2 SYDVKM come from the germline V gene. The junction had 7 bases not matched to a gene; V was cut back by 6 bases and J by 0 bases. The CDR3 is made up of 15 amino acids. CDR3 sequence reads: CASRTPGTANYGYTF. The CDR3 nucleotides are TGTGCCAGCAGAACTCCCGGGACAGCTAACTATGGCTACACCTTC.

The gene calls are TRBV5-6 and TRBJ2-7; 11 nucleotides agree with TRBD2. The trim removed 3 bases at V and 4 bases at J, leaving 12 bases unmatched. The CDR3 totals 17 residues. Germline lookup yields CDR1 SGHDT and CDR2 YYEEEE. For the CDR3, the DNA is TGTGCCAGCAGCTCCGCTAGCGGGGGGTCCGTACTTTACGAGCAGTACTTC. Amino acids: CASSSASGGSVLYEQYF.

The rearrangement joins TRBV6-4 to TRBJ2-2; perhaps TRBD2 as D (5 bases). Germline V CDR1 and CDR2: MRHNA, SNTAGT. V was clipped by 6 bases and J by 1 base, with 12 bases between them. The CDR3 runs to 15 residues. The CDR3 nucleotides are TGTGCCAGCAGCCTTGGTGAGGGGAACACCGGGGAGCTGTTTTTT. This gives the protein CASSLGEGNTGELFF.

J is TRBJ2-7 and V is TRBV19, with D perhaps matching TRBD1 (6 bases). This CDR3 spans 14 amino acids. The V and J ends lost 5 bases and 2 bases respectively, with 13 bases between them. Germline V gene sequence: CDR1 LNHDA, CDR2 SQIVND (reference sequence). CDR3: CASSEQGPTYEQYF. CDR3 bases: TGTGCCAGTAGTGAACAGGGACCCACCTACGAGCAGTACTTC.

The V gene is TRBV7-3, the J gene TRBJ2-1; TRBD2 agrees at 11 bases. The CDR3 extends over 14 amino acids. The germline gives CDR1 SGHTA, CDR2 FQGTGA. The J segment lost 5 bases and the V segment lost 5 bases, leaving 2 bases of the junction unmatched. The CDR3 loop reads CASSPTSGNNEQFF. CDR3 coding DNA: TGTGCCAGCAGCCCGACTAGCGGGAACAATGAGCAGTTCTTC.

This clone is a singleton in its sample. The gene calls are TRBV27 and TRBJ2-1, with TRBD2 matching 8 bases. The CDR3 totals 15 residues. The germline V gene encodes CDR1 MNHEY and CDR2 SMNVEV (reference sequence). V lost 4 bases and J lost 3; bases outside the gene matches: 5. This chain's CDR3 is CASSSLAGGYNEQFF. CDR3 sequence (DNA): TGTGCCAGCAGTTCTCTCGCGGGGGGCTACAATGAGCAGTTCTTC.

The genes are TRBV7-9 and TRBJ2-5; possibly TRBD2 for D (6 bases). CDR3 length equals 14 residues. The germline V gene has CDR1 SEHNR and CDR2 FQNEAQ (reference sequence). The V end was cut by 6 bases, the J end by 2 bases, with 13 bases between. The CDR3: CASSSAGTQETQYF. The CDR3 DNA reads as TGTGCCAGCAGTTCTGCCGGGACTCAAGAGACCCAGTACTTC.

The chain employs TRBV6-6 and TRBJ1-1; D might be TRBD1 (6 bases). CDR3 size: 15 residues. Germline V gene sequence: CDR1 MNHNY, CDR2 SVGAGI (reference sequence). With 6 bases removed from V and 1 base from J, the gap between germline ends came to 15 bases. The CDR3 sequence is CASSHSRGTNTEAFF. The CDR3 DNA reads as TGTGCCAGCAGCCACTCCAGGGGAACGAACACTGAAGCTTTCTTT.

This clone was counted once. The V gene is TRBV7-6, the J gene TRBJ2-2, with a tentative D call TRBD2 (6 bases). V lost 3 bases and J 2 bases, leaving 13 bases between the germline ends. The germline V gene encodes CDR1 SGHVS and CDR2 FNYEAQ. The CDR3 spans 16 residues. Here the CDR3 DNA reads TGTGCCAGCAGCTTTGGTAGCGGAGACAACACCGGGGAGCTGTTTTTT. Translating gives CASSFGSGDNTGELFF.

This clone was seen only once. The chain carries TRBV27 and TRBJ2-5; 9 positions agree with TRBD1. The CDR3 sequence is 16 residues long. Germline loops: CDR1 MNHEY, CDR2 SMNVEV (reference sequence). Trimming took 6 bases from V and 6 from J; bases not matched to a gene: 14. The CDR3 reads CASSAGVGTGKKTQYF. As DNA, the CDR3 is TGTGCCAGCAGCGCAGGAGTCGGGACAGGGAAAAAGACCCAGTACTTC.

The gene calls are TRBV4-3 and TRBJ2-1; D not resolved. Germline V gene sequence: CDR1 LGHNA, CDR2 YSLEER. Trimming stripped 1 base from V and 7 bases from J, with 14 bases between. CDR3 length equals 15 residues. DNA for the CDR3: TGCGCCAGCAGCCAAGGGGCGACCGGTTATAATGAGCAGTTCTTC. It encodes CASSQGATGYNEQFF.

V and J are TRBV10-2 and TRBJ1-5, with D perhaps matching TRBD1 (5 bases). Per germline, CDR1 WSHSY and CDR2 SAAADI. V was pared by 7 bases and J by 0 bases, with 13 bases between. The CDR3 sequence is 15 residues long. CDR3 bases: TGCGCCAGCATGAAAGGACACTATAGCAATCAGCCCCAGCATTTT. It is translated as CASMKGHYSNQPQHF.

The chain is built from TRBV25-1 and TRBJ1-6; TRBD1 aligns across 9 bases. Germline assignment: CDR1 MGHDK and CDR2 SYGVNS. The CDR3 has 18 residues. The ends lost 6 bases at V and 9 bases at J; junction bases unmatched: 18. The CDR3 nucleotides read TGTGCCAGCAGCCACTCACTACCGGGACAGGGAGGAAGTTCACCCCTCCACTTT. Its protein product is CASSHSLPGQGGSSPLHF.

The gene calls are TRBV7-8 and TRBJ1-5, with D maybe TRBD1 (5 bases). The CDR3 runs to 15 residues. V was trimmed by 5 bases and J by 4 bases, leaving 15 bases between them. The germline gives CDR1 SGHVS, CDR2 FQNEAQ. The CDR3 DNA sequence: TGTGCCAGCAGCCCACAGGCAGGAGTTAATCAGCCCCAGCATTTT. Its protein product is CASSPQAGVNQPQHF.

This clone was found once. This chain uses TRBV13 with TRBJ1-3, with 7 bases matching TRBD1. This CDR3 comprises 15 residues. Per germline, CDR1 PRHDT and CDR2 FYEKMQ (reference sequence). Trimming cost V 5 bases and J 5 bases; bases outside gene matches: 9. In DNA form, the CDR3 reads TGTGCCAGCAGCACCCGGACAGGTCGAAGAAACACCATATATTTT. Translating it yields CASSTRTGRRNTIYF. The full variable domain, with the rest looked up from reference TRBV13 and TRBJ1-3, is AAGVIQSPRHLIKEKRETATLKCYPIPRHDTVYWYQQGPGQDPQFLISFYEKMQSDKGSIPDRFSAQQFSDYHSELNMSSLELGDSALYFCASSTRTGRRNTIYFGEGSWLTVV.

The chain recombines TRBV15 with TRBJ1-5; TRBD1 matches 9 bases. J was trimmed by 3 bases and V by 0 bases; bases with no gene match: 12. The germline V gene has CDR1 LNHNV and CDR2 YYDKDF (reference sequence). CDR3 length equals 19 residues. The CDR3 DNA follows: TGTGCCACCAGCAGAGATGCTGGGACAGGGAGATTTTTCAATCAGCCCCAGCATTTT. As protein: CATSRDAGTGRFFNQPQHF.

V is TRBV27 and J is TRBJ1-6, with D perhaps TRBD1 (5 bases). V shed 2 bases and J shed 9 bases, with 14 bases lying between them. The CDR3 sequence is 15 residues long. The germline CDR1 and CDR2 sequences are MNHEY and SMNVEV (reference sequence). The CDR3 DNA sequence: TGTGCCAGCAGTTTACTGGACGGGGGAGGTTCACCCCTCCACTTT. This sequence encodes CASSLLDGGGSPLHF.